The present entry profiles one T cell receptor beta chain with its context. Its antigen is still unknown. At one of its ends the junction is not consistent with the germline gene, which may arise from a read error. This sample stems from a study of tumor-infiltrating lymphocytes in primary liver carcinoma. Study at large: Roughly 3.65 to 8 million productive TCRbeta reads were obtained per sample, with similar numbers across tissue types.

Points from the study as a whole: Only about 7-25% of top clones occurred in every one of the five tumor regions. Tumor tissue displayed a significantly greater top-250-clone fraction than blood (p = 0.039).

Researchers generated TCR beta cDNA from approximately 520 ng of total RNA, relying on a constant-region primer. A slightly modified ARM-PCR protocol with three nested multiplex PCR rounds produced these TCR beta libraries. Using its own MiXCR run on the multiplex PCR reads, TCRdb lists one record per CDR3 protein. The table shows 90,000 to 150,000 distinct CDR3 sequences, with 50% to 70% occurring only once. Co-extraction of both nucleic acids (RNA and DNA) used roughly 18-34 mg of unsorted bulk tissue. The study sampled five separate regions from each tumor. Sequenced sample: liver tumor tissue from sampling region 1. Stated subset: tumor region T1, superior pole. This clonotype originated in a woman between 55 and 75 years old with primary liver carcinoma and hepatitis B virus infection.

The CDR3 sequence: CSAHTIQGLNEQFF. In nucleotides, the CDR3 is TGCAGCGCCCATACTATACAGGGCTTGAATGAGCAATTCTTC. The chain couples TRBV29-1 to TRBJ2-1, with a possible D match to TRBD1 (6 bases). There are 14 residues in the CDR3. The germline gives CDR1 SQVTM, CDR2 ANQGSEA.